This record concerns one T cell receptor (beta chain) sequence. This entry belongs to a study of blood T cell repertoires in COVID-19. Study-wide context: Samples taken during acute and convalescent COVID-19 were collected in the United States, Italy and Spain. Sources were T cells, B-cell-depleted T cells, or PBMCs; the material itself was cDNA or gDNA.

The CDR3 is 14 amino acids. Study processing details: Cell counts per sample came from amplifying reference gene primers. TCRdb keeps only in-frame clones here, not all; method: immunoSEQ multiplex PCR. V, J and clone size are those of that table, while D and trimming were read from the DNA. The profile shows about 400,000 clones, around 92% of them singletons. Sequencing was carried out using peripheral blood. The rearrangement uses TRBV21-1 and TRBJ1-4. TRBV21-1 is flagged as a pseudogene. This clonotype was obtained from a man in his forties with acute or convalescent COVID-19. In DNA form, the CDR3 reads TGTGCCAGCAGCTCCCCCCCCCGGTGGGAAAAACTGTTTTTT. As protein: CASSSPPRWEKLFF.